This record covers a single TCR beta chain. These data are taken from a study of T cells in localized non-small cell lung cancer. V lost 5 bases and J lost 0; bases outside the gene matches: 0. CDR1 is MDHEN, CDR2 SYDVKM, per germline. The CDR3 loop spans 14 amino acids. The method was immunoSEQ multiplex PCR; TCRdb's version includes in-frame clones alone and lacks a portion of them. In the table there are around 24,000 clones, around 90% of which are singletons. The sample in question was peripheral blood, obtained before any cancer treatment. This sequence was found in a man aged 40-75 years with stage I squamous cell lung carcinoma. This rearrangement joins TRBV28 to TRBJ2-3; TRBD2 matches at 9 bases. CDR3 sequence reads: CASSLAGSTDTQYF. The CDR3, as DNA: TGTGCCAGCAGTCTAGCGGGGAGCACAGATACGCAGTATTTT.